This entry is about one T cell receptor beta chain. The source of the sample is a study of blood T cell repertoires in COVID-19. Unmatched junction bases numbered 3, after V lost 5 bases and J lost 6 bases. The CDR3 has 13 amino acids. Germline V gives CDR1 SGHNT, CDR2 YENEEA. Seattle patients were enrolled during active infection and followed longitudinally. Assay: immunoSEQ multiplex PCR; the TCRdb copy retains only in-frame clones and omits some. Here the sample spans 150,000 to 200,000 clones, approximately 90% being singletons. V and J are TRBV11-3 and TRBJ2-2, with 7 positions matching TRBD1. Sequencing input: peripheral blood. This receptor was obtained from a woman in her sixties or seventies with COVID-19, enrolled during active disease. CDR3 nucleotide sequence: TGTGCCAGCAGCCCGGGACAGCCCGGGGAGCTGTTTTTT. Its protein is CASSPGQPGELFF.